This TCR beta chain was retrieved from a study of OX40 agonist ivuxolimab in advanced cancers. TCRdb keeps only in-frame clones here, not all; method: immunoSEQ multiplex PCR. The repertoire holds approximately 83,000 clones, with more than 65% as singletons. This CDR3 has 15 amino acids. V lost 6 bases and J 0 bases, leaving 9 bases between the germline ends. The germline V gene encodes CDR1 MNHNY and CDR2 SVGAGI (reference sequence). The sequencing here drew on CD4+ or CD8+ T cells sorted from blood, taken in a trial of the OX40 agonist ivuxolimab. The receptor's source is an adult with an advanced solid tumor such as melanoma, head and neck, liver or kidney cancer. The chain is built from TRBV6-6 and TRBJ2-6; D call uncertain. CDR3 sequence reads: CASSPSLSGANVLTF. The CDR3 nucleotides are TGTGCCAGCAGCCCTTCTCTCTCTGGGGCCAACGTCCTGACTTTC.